The next 2 T cell receptor beta chains were all read from a single sample in a study of blood T cell repertoires in COVID-19. Profiling relied on immunoSEQ multiplex PCR, and the TCRdb table lists in-frame clones only, not all of them. The data show 250,000 or so clones, less than 90% seen once. The sample consisted of peripheral blood. These receptors all stem from a man aged 55 to 70 with acute or convalescent COVID-19.

V and J are TRBV5-1 and TRBJ2-1; 7 bases fit TRBD1. The CDR3 is 18 amino acids. CDR1 is SGHRS and CDR2 is YFSETQ in the germline V gene. V trimming: 4 bases; J trimming: 0 bases; junction bases outside the gene matches: 13. DNA for the CDR3: TGCGCCAGCAGCCCTATGACAGGGACCAGGAGCTCCTACAATGAGCAGTTCTTC. As protein: CASSPMTGTRSSYNEQFF.

The CDR3 DNA reads TGTGCCAGCTCGAAACAGGACCGGGGCTACACCTTC. Its translation is CASSKQDRGYTF. This chain links TRBV18 with TRBJ1-2; tentatively, D is TRBD1 (5 bases). CDR3 length: 12 amino acids. From germline, CDR1 is KGHSH and CDR2 LQKENI. The germline V and J ends were trimmed by 6 bases and 8 bases, with 13 bases remaining between them.